This note documents a single T cell receptor beta chain sequence. Its antigen is as yet unknown. V lost 1 base and J lost 5, with 12 bases in between. Germline loops: CDR1 MGHRA, CDR2 YSYEKL. The CDR3 runs to 15 residues. These data are taken from a study of Graves' ophthalmopathy and Graves' hyperthyroidism. Whole-study context: Blood was drawn at initial diagnosis, before any treatment.

Findings of the study overall: With around 88% sensitivity and more than 75% specificity, a 13-signature model separated ophthalmopathy from stable hyperthyroidism. Blood repertoires reportedly contained most expanded thyroid clonotypes above 0.001 frequency.

As the template, RNA transcripts were used to amplify TCR beta CDR3 regions. Second-round multiplex PCR followed a first-round RT-PCR using HTBI primers. TCRdb reanalysed the multiplex PCR reads using MiXCR and keeps one entry per CDR3 protein. The data show almost 750,000 distinct CDR3 sequences, roughly 40% seen once. This receptor was taken from an adult man with Graves' ophthalmopathy. The gene calls are TRBV4-1 and TRBJ1-5; no firm D call. Sequenced sample: peripheral blood. The CDR3: CASSQVSGLHQPQHF. The CDR3 coding sequence is TGCGCCAGCAGCCAAGTCAGTGGGTTACATCAGCCCCAGCATTTT.